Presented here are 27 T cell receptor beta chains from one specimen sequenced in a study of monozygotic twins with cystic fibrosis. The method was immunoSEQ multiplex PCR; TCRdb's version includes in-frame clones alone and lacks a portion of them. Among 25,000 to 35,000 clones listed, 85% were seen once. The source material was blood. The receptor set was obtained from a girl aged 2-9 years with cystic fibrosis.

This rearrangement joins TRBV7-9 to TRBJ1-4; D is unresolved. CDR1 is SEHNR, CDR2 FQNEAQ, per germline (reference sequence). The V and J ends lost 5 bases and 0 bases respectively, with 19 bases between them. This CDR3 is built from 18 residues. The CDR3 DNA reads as TGTGCCAGCAGCCCCCCCAAGAGCCGGCGATCAACTAATGAAAAACTGTTTTTT. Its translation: CASSPPKSRRSTNEKLFF.

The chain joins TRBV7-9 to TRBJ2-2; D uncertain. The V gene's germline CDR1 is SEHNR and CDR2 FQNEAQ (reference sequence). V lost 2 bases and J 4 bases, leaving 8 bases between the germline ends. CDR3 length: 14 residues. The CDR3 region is CASSLRLSTGELFF. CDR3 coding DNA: TGTGCCAGCAGCTTAAGATTGAGCACCGGGGAGCTGTTTTTT.

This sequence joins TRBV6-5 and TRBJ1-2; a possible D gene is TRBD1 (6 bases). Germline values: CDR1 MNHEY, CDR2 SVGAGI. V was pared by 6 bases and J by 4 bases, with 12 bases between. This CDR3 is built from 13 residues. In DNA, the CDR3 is TGTGCCAGCAGGGGGCAGGGGCTCTATGGCTACACCTTC. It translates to CASRGQGLYGYTF.

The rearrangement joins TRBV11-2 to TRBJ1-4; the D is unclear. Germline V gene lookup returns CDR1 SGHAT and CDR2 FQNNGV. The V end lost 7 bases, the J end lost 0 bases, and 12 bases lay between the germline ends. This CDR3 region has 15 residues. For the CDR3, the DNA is TGTGCCAGCAATAGAAATGGGGCAACTAATGAAAAACTGTTTTTT. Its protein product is CASNRNGATNEKLFF.

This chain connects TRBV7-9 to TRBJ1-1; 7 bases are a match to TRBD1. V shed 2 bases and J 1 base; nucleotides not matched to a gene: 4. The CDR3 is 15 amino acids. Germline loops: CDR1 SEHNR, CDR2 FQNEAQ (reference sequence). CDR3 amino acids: CASSLSQGGNTEAFF. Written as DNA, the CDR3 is TGTGCCAGCAGCTTATCCCAGGGGGGGAACACTGAAGCTTTCTTT.

The CDR3 DNA reads as TGTGCCAGCAGTTTCGCGGCTAACAAGAACACTGAAGCTTTCTTT. Amino acids: CASSFAANKNTEAFF. The chain recombines TRBV28 with TRBJ1-1; no reliable D call. The CDR3 has 15 residues. Per germline, CDR1 MDHEN and CDR2 SYDVKM. Trimming removed 3 bases from V and 1 base from J, with 12 bases in between.

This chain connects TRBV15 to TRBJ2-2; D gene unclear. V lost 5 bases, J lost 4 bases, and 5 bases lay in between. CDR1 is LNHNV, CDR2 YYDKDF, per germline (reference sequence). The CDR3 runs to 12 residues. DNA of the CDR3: TGTGCCACCAGCGTACTCACCGGGGAGCTGTTTTTT. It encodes CATSVLTGELFF.

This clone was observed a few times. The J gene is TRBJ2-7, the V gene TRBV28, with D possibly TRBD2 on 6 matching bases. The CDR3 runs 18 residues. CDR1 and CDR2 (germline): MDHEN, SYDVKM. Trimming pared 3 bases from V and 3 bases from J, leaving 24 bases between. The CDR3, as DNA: TGTGCCAGCAGTTTCCGGGCGGGGCTTCCACCCAAATACTACGAGCAGTACTTC. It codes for CASSFRAGLPPKYYEQYF.

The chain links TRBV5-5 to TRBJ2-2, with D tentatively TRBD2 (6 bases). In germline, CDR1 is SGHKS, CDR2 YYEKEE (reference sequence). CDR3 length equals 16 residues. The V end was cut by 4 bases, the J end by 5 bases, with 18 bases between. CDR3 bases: TGTGCCAGCAGCCCGTGGCATACGGGAGAAACCGGGGAGCTGTTTTTT. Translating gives CASSPWHTGETGELFF.

The CDR3 DNA follows: TGTGCCAGCTCCGGGACAGAAGCTTTCTTT. This sequence encodes CASSGTEAFF. The rearrangement uses TRBV2 and TRBJ1-1; D perhaps matches TRBD1 (6 bases). The CDR3 has 10 amino acids. The V end was cut by 8 bases, the J end by 8 bases, with 9 bases between. The germline CDR1 and CDR2 sequences are SNHLY and FYNNEI.

In nucleotides, the CDR3 is TGTGCCAGCAGTGACCCAGTAGGCTTCTCTGGAAACACCATATATTTT. Protein: CASSDPVGFSGNTIYF. The genes are TRBV6-1 and TRBJ1-3; no clear D gene. The CDR3 consists of 16 residues. V was pared by 3 bases and J by 0 bases, with 12 bases between. Per germline, CDR1 MNHNS and CDR2 SASEGT.

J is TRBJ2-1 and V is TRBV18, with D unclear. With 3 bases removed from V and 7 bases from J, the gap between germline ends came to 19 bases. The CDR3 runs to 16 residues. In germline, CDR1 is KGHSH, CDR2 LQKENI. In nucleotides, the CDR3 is TGTGCCAGCTCACCCTCCCGACCACCGCGCGGTAATGAGCAGTTCTTC. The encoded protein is CASSPSRPPRGNEQFF. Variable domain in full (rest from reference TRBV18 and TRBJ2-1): NAGVMQNPRHLVRRRGQEARLRCSPMKGHSHVYWYRQLPEEGLKFMVYLQKENIIDESGMPKERFSAEFPKEGPSILRIQQVVRGDSAAYFCASSPSRPPRGNEQFFGPGTRLTVL.

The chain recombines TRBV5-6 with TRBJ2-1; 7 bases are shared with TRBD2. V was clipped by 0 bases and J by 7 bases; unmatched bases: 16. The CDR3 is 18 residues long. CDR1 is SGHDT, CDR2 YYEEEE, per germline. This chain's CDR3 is CASSLAWGREGGRNEQFF. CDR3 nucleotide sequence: TGTGCCAGCAGCTTGGCCTGGGGCAGGGAGGGTGGACGGAATGAGCAGTTCTTC.

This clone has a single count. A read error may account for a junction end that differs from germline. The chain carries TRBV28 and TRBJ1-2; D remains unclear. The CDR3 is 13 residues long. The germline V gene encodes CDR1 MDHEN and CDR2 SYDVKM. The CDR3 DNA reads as TGTGCCACCAGTTTAATAGGGAACTATGGCTACACCTTC. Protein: CATSLIGNYGYTF.

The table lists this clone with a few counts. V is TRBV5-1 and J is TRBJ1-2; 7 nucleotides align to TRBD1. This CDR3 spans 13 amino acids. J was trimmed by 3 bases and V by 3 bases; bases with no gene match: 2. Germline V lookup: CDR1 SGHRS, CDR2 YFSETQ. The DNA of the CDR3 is TGCGCCAGCAGCTATGGACAGGACTATGGCTACACCTTC. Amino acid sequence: CASSYGQDYGYTF. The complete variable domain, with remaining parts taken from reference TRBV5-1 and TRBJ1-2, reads KAGVTQTPRYLIKTRGQQVTLSCSPISGHRSVSWYQQTPGQGLQFLFEYFSETQRNKGNFPGRFSGRQFSNSRSEMNVSTLELGDSALYLCASSYGQDYGYTFGSGTRLTVV.

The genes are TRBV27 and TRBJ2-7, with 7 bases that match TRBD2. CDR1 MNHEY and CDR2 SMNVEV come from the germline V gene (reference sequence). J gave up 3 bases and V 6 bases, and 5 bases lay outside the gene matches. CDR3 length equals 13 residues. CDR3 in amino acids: CASSPSGIYEQYF. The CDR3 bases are TGTGCCAGCAGCCCTAGCGGCATCTACGAGCAGTACTTC.

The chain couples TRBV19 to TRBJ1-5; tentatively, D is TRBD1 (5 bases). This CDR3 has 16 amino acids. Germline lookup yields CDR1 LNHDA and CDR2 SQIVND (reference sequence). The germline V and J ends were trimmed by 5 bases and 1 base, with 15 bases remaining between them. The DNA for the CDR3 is TGTGCCAGTAGTGAGGCCTGGGGGTTAAGCAATCAGCCCCAGCATTTT. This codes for CASSEAWGLSNQPQHF.

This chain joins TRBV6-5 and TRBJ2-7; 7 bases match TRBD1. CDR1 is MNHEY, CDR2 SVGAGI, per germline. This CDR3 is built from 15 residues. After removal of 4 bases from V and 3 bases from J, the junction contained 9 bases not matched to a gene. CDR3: CASSSPWTGSYEQYF. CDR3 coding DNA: TGTGCCAGCAGTTCCCCCTGGACAGGCAGCTACGAGCAGTACTTC.

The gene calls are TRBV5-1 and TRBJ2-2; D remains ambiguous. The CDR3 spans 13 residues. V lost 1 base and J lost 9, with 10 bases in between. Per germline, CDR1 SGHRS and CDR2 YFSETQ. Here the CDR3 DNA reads TGCGCCAGCAGCTTGTCCGGGTCCCGGGAGCTGTTTTTT. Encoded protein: CASSLSGSRELFF.

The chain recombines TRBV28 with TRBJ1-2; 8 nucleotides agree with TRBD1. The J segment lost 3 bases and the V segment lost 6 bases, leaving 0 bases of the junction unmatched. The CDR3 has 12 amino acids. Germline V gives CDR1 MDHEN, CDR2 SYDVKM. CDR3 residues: CASRTGDYGYTF. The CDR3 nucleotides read TGTGCCAGCAGGACAGGGGACTATGGCTACACCTTC.

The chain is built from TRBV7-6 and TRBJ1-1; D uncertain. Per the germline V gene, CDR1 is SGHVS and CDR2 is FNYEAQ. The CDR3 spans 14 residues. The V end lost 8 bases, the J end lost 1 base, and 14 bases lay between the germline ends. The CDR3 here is CASLGGLRNTEAFF. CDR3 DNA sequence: TGTGCCAGCCTCGGAGGACTGAGGAACACTGAAGCTTTCTTT.

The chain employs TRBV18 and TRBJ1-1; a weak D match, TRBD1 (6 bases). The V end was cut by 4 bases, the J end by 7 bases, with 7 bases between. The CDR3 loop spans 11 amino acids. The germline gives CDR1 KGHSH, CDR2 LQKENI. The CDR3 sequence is CASSLGGEAFF. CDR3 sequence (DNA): TGTGCCAGCTCACTAGGGGGTGAAGCTTTCTTT.

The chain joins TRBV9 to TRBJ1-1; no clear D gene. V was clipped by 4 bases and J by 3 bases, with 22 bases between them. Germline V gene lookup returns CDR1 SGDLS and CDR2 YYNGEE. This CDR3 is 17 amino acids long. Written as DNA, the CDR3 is TGTGCCAGCAGCAGGGAGGCCGCCGAATGGGGTGACACTGAAGCTTTCTTT. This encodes CASSREAAEWGDTEAFF.

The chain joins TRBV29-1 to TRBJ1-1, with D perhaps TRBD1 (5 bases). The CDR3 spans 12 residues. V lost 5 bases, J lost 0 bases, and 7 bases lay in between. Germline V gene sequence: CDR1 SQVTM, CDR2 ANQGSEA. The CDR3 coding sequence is TGCAGCGTTAGGGGCATGAACACTGAAGCTTTCTTT. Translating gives CSVRGMNTEAFF. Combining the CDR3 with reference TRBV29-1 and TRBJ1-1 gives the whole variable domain SAVISQKPSRDICQRGTSLTIQCQVDSQVTMMFWYRQQPGQSLTLIATANQGSEATYESGFVIDKFPISRPNLTFSTLTVSNMSPEDSSIYLCSVRGMNTEAFFGQGTRLTVV.

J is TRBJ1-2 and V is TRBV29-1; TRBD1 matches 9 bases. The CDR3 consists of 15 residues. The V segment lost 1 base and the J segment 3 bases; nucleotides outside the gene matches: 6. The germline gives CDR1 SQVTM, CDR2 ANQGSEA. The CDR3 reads CSVEAPGQGHYGYTF. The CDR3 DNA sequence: TGCAGCGTTGAAGCCCCGGGACAGGGCCACTATGGCTACACCTTC.

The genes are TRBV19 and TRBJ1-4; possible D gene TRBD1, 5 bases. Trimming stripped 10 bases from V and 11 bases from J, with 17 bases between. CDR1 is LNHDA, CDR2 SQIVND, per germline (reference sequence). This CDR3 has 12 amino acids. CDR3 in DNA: TGTGCCACCAAGACCGGGACCAGCAAACTGTTTTTT. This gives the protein CATKTGTSKLFF.

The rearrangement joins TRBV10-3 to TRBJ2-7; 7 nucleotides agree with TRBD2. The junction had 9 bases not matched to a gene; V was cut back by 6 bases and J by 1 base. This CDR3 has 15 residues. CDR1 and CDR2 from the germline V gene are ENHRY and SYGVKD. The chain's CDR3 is CAIRGLSGPSYEQYF. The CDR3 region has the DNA TGTGCCATCAGGGGACTAAGCGGTCCGTCCTACGAGCAGTACTTC.